Listed here are 2 T cell receptor beta chains from one sample, sequenced in a study of regulatory T cells in long-lasting Graves disease. Arm-PCR with iRepertoire HTBI primers amplified the CDR3 regions for these TCR beta libraries. TCRdb fed the multiplex PCR reads into MiXCR, producing one record per CDR3 protein. The sample includes 350,000 to 450,000 distinct CDR3 sequences, roughly 15% seen only once; the top ten take roughly 7.7%. Time point reported: newly diagnosed GD, antithyroid drugs for less than 3 months. PBMC-derived RNA was used for the TCR library. The data were also submitted as part of a second study, on T cells in Graves' hyperthyroidism and ophthalmopathy.

Sequencing was performed on peripheral blood mononuclear cells (PBMCs), taken at new diagnosis, from a patient treated with antithyroid drugs. The receptors shown here come from a woman in her thirties or forties with Graves disease.

This clonotype has ten or more counts. The CDR3: CASSLGVGTDNSPLHF. CDR3 bases: TGTGCCAGCAGCTTAGGCGTGGGGACAGATAATTCACCCCTCCACTTT. The gene calls are TRBV13 and TRBJ1-6, with 7 bases lining up with TRBD1. With 0 bases clipped from V and 5 bases from J, the junction kept 4 bases outside the gene matches. The CDR3 spans 16 residues. Germline V gives CDR1 PRHDT, CDR2 FYEKMQ (reference sequence). Using reference TRBV13 and TRBJ1-6 for the parts outside the CDR3, the full variable domain is AAGVIQSPRHLIKEKRETATLKCYPIPRHDTVYWYQQGPGQDPQFLISFYEKMQSDKGSIPDRFSAQQFSDYHSELNMSSLELGDSALYFCASSLGVGTDNSPLHFGNGTRLTVT.

This clonotype appeared a few times. The chain recombines TRBV27 with TRBJ2-7; 8 bases are a match to TRBD2. The CDR3 consists of 13 residues. The trim removed 9 bases at V and 2 bases at J, leaving 6 bases unmatched. Looked up from germline, CDR1 is MNHEY and CDR2 is SMNVEV (reference sequence). The CDR3 bases are TGTGCCAGTCGAGGAGCGGGAGCCTACGAGCAGTACTTC. It is translated as CASRGAGAYEQYF.